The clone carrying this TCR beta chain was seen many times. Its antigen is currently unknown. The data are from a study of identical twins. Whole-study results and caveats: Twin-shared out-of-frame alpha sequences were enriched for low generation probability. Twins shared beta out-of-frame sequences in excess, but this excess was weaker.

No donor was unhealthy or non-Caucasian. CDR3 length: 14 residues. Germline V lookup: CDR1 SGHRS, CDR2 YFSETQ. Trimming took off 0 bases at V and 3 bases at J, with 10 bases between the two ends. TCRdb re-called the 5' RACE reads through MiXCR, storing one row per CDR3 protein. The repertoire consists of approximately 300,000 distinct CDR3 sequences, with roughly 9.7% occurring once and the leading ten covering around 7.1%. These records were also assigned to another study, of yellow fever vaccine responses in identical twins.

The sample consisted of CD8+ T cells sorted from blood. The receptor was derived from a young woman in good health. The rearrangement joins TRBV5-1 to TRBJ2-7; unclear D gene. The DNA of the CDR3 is TGCGCCAGCAGCTTGGACGGTTTCCTCTACGAGCAGTACTTC. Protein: CASSLDGFLYEQYF. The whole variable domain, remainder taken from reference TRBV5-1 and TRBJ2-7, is KAGVTQTPRYLIKTRGQQVTLSCSPISGHRSVSWYQQTPGQGLQFLFEYFSETQRNKGNFPGRFSGRQFSNSRSEMNVSTLELGDSALYLCASSLDGFLYEQYFGPGTRLTVT.